A single sample gave rise to the 17 T cell receptor beta chains below, sequenced in a study of blood T cells in healthy people across ages. It was with a sample-barcoded 5' primer and a J-beta primer mix that a second PCR of about 6 to 11 cycles was run. TCRdb analysed the 5' RACE reads with MiXCR anew, one entry per CDR3 protein. The sample yields about 670,000 distinct CDR3 sequences, about 51% seen once. The sequencing input was blood. The receptors come from a woman older than 75 in good health.

This clonotype was counted a few times. The CDR3 DNA reads TGCGCCAGCAGCGGGGACGGCGACCTTGGAGCTTTCTTT. Residues: CASSGDGDLGAFF. The chain employs TRBV5-1 and TRBJ1-1; D might be TRBD1 (5 bases). This CDR3 has 13 amino acids. V dropped 4 bases and J dropped 10 bases, with 17 bases sitting between them. Germline V gene data show CDR1 as SGHRS and CDR2 as YFSETQ.

This chain connects TRBV7-8 to TRBJ1-3; D is uncertain. CDR1 SGHVS and CDR2 FQNEAQ come from the germline V gene. CDR3 length equals 17 residues. With 5 bases removed from V and 0 bases from J, the gap between germline ends came to 17 bases. The CDR3 here is CASSLYPHGSSGNTIYF. The CDR3 DNA follows: TGTGCCAGCAGCCTATACCCCCACGGAAGCTCTGGAAACACCATATATTTT.

This clonotype was recorded many times. The chain uses TRBV12-3 or TRBV12-4 and TRBJ2-1; 8 bases are shared with TRBD2. The CDR3 consists of 21 residues. Unmatched junction bases numbered 20, after V lost 3 bases and J lost 1 base. The CDR3 DNA reads as TGTGCCAGCAGTTTCGGTCAAGGTTGGCGGGAGGTACGGGGATCCTACAATGAGCAGTTCTTC. Its protein product is CASSFGQGWREVRGSYNEQFF.

The chain recombines TRBV29-1 with TRBJ2-7; D call uncertain. V lost 0 bases, J lost 0 bases, and 6 bases lay in between. The germline CDR1 and CDR2 sequences are SQVTM and ANQGSEA. The CDR3 spans 13 residues. The CDR3 here is CSVEERISYEQYF. The CDR3 DNA is TGCAGCGTTGAAGAGCGAATCTCCTACGAGCAGTACTTC.

As for this clonotype: The junction departs from the called germline gene at one end, perhaps through a read error. The V gene is TRBV20-1, the J gene TRBJ1-5; D uncertain. Per germline, CDR1 DFQATT and CDR2 SNEGSKA (reference sequence). The CDR3 totals 14 residues. CDR3 region: CSAMTAYSNQPQHF. The CDR3, as DNA: TGCAGTGCTATGACCGCCTATAGCAATCAGCCTCAGCATTTT.

There are many counts of this clonotype. The chain combines TRBV4-1 with TRBJ2-7, with 8 bases matching TRBD2. CDR3 length equals 17 residues. CDR1 and CDR2 (germline): MGHRA, YSYEKL. Germline trimming cut 0 bases from V and 2 bases from J; bases unmatched to any gene: 9. The CDR3 is CASSQDRAGTRAYEQYF. In DNA form, the CDR3 reads TGCGCCAGCAGCCAAGATAGGGCCGGGACTAGGGCCTACGAGCAGTACTTC.

The chain combines TRBV4-3 with TRBJ2-1; D might be TRBD1 or TRBD2, each matching 6 bases. The CDR3 contains 17 residues. Trimming stripped 0 bases from V and 7 bases from J, with 19 bases between. CDR1 is LGHNA, CDR2 YSLEER, per germline. CDR3 sequence: CASSQDWGASRQNEQFF. For the CDR3, the DNA is TGCGCCAGCAGCCAAGATTGGGGGGCTAGTCGTCAAAATGAGCAGTTCTTC.

V usage is TRBV20-1 and J usage is TRBJ2-1; D is unresolved. Germline V gives CDR1 DFQATT, CDR2 SNEGSKA (reference sequence). The CDR3 is made up of 12 amino acids. Trimming left V 3 bases short and J 6 bases short, with 9 bases between. In nucleotides, the CDR3 is TGCAGTGCTAGGGCTCTTCCCAATGAGCAGTTCTTC. Translation: CSARALPNEQFF.

V is TRBV3-1 and J is TRBJ2-1; D call uncertain. This CDR3 contains 13 residues. Germline V gene sequence: CDR1 LGHDT, CDR2 YNNKEL (reference sequence). Deletions cut 0 bases from V and 10 bases from J, with 10 bases between. CDR3 sequence: CASSQDRIYEQFF. The CDR3 DNA is TGTGCCAGCAGCCAAGATCGAATATACGAGCAGTTCTTC.

This clonotype was counted many times. V usage is TRBV27 and J usage is TRBJ2-1, with D perhaps TRBD1 (5 bases). V shed 3 bases and J shed 5 bases, with 14 bases lying between them. Germline lookup yields CDR1 MNHEY and CDR2 SMNVEV (reference sequence). CDR3 length: 15 residues. The CDR3 DNA is TGTGCCAGCAGTTTTATAGCAGGGTTCGACAATGAGCAGTTCTTC. As protein: CASSFIAGFDNEQFF.

This clonotype appeared a few times. This sequence joins TRBV12-3 or TRBV12-4 and TRBJ2-5; D remains unclear. With 1 base removed from V and 11 bases from J, the gap between germline ends came to 17 bases. The CDR3 runs to 14 residues. The DNA for the CDR3 is TGTGCCAGCAGTTTAGAGGTCTGGAACAATGAGCAGTACTTC. This sequence encodes CASSLEVWNNEQYF.

This clonotype was seen repeatedly, ten times or more. The chain is built from TRBV12-3 or TRBV12-4 and TRBJ2-3, with TRBD2 as a possible D gene (6 bases). Between the trimmed V and J ends, which lost 5 bases and 6 bases, there was a span of 18 bases. The CDR3 consists of 15 residues. The CDR3 coding sequence is TGTGCCAGCAGTCTCGCGACTAGAGAGGTGGATACGCAGTATTTT. Translation gives CASSLATREVDTQYF.

Points on this clonotype: A much larger clone differs by one base, so this may be a read error. This rearrangement joins TRBV12-5 to TRBJ2-3; D gene unclear. The CDR3 runs to 13 residues. Looked up from germline, CDR1 is LGHNT and CDR2 is FRNRAP. Here the CDR3 DNA reads TGTGCTAGTGCCAGAACGGCAACAGATACGCGGTATTTT. This translates into CASARTATDTRYF.

The sample holds a few counts of this clonotype. This rearrangement joins TRBV4-2 to TRBJ2-3; 11 bases fit TRBD2. Germline values: CDR1 LGHNA, CDR2 YNFKEQ. The J segment lost 2 bases and the V segment lost 5 bases, leaving 3 bases of the junction unmatched. This CDR3 is built from 15 residues. CDR3 loop: CASSNSGGATDTQYF. CDR3 nucleotide sequence: TGTGCCAGCAGCAATAGCGGGGGGGCCACAGATACGCAGTATTTT.

CDR3 DNA sequence: TGTGCCAGTAGTATAAGACAGGGAGGTTACGATGAGCAGTTCTTC. Translating gives CASSIRQGGYDEQFF. The chain is built from TRBV19 and TRBJ2-1; perhaps TRBD1 as D (7 bases). The V end was cut by 2 bases, the J end by 8 bases, with 16 bases between. The CDR3 is 15 residues long. Germline V gene lookup returns CDR1 LNHDA and CDR2 SQIVND (reference sequence).

The chain employs TRBV7-3 and TRBJ2-1; D is unclear. The germline V gene encodes CDR1 SGHTA and CDR2 FQGTGA. The V end lost 3 bases, the J end lost 9 bases, and 15 bases lay between the germline ends. The CDR3 spans 14 residues. The CDR3 coding sequence is TGTGCCAGCAGCTTCGAGATCGGGTTTGGTGAGCAGTTCTTC. The encoded protein is CASSFEIGFGEQFF.

This clonotype turned up a few times. A read error may explain this, as a much larger clone is one base away. The chain uses TRBV28 and TRBJ2-7; D unresolved. The germline V gene has CDR1 MDHEN and CDR2 SYDVKM. V shed 6 bases and J shed 2 bases, with 8 bases lying between them. This CDR3 comprises 12 residues. In DNA form, the CDR3 reads TGTGCCAGCAGGTTACCGGCCTACGAGCAGTACTTC. It yields the protein CASRLPAYEQYF.